These T cell receptor beta chains were read from a single sample in a study of blood T cells in healthy people across ages. Using its own MiXCR run on the 5' RACE reads, TCRdb lists one record per CDR3 protein. The table lists about 1.4 million distinct CDR3 sequences, 55% to 75% of them singletons. Sequencing was done on a sample of blood. These receptors were taken from a man between 18 and 29 years old in good health. CDR3s include the opening cysteine and the closing phenylalanine or tryptophan. D genes are given only for firm matches. Part of the rows lack a size; the others show once, few, many or a class for expanded clones.

length,D,size,V,J,DNA,CDR3
13,-,-,TRBV27,TRBJ1-1,TGTGCCAGCAGTTGGAACCGAGCCACCGAAGCTTTCTTT,CASSWNRATEAFF
14,-,-,TRBV27,TRBJ2-7,TGTACCAGCAGTTTTTGGGGTAGACCCCACGAGCAGTACTTC,CTSSFWGRPHEQYF
12,-,-,TRBV20-1,TRBJ2-1,TGCAGTGCTAGGGTCCCTCCGGGAGAGCAGTTCTTC,CSARVPPGEQFF
15,-,-,TRBV7-9,TRBJ2-1,TGTGCCAGCAGCTCTCCGGTTGGGCAATACAATGAGCAGTTCTTC,CASSSPVGQYNEQFF
13,-,-,TRBV6-5,TRBJ1-5,TGTGCCAGCAGTTACTCGAATACCCAGCCCCAGCATTTT,CASSYSNTQPQHF
15,TRBD2,-,TRBV13,TRBJ2-7,TGTGCCAGCAACCCAATCTCTAGCGGGACCTACGAGCAGTACTTC,CASNPISSGTYEQYF
15,TRBD1,-,TRBV12-3/TRBV12-4,TRBJ2-7,TGTGCCAGCATGGGCACCGGGACAGCAAAATACGAGCAGTACTTC,CASMGTGTAKYEQYF
16,-,-,TRBV12-3/TRBV12-4,TRBJ2-1,TGTGCCAGCAGTTGGGTAGGAGTGGGGCCAGACAATGAGCAGTTCTTC,CASSWVGVGPDNEQFF
13,TRBD1,few,TRBV24-1,TRBJ2-7,TGTGCCACCAGTGGGCAGGGGGCAGACGAGCAGTACTTC,CATSGQGADEQYF
14,-,-,TRBV5-1,TRBJ2-3,TGCGCCAGCAGCTTTGACAGGATGGGAGATACGCAGTATTTT,CASSFDRMGDTQYF
14,-,-,TRBV10-3,TRBJ1-1,TGTGCCATCACTCCCGGGACGCTGAACACTGAAGCTTTCTTT,CAITPGTLNTEAFF